The 8 T cell receptor beta chains listed next were all sequenced from one sample in a study of shared clonotypes between healthy human individuals. Clones were sequenced by immunoSEQ multiplex PCR, and TCRdb holds only the in-frame ones, with some missing. The sample lists approximately 2.5 million clones, over 85% occurring once. Sequencing used naive CD4+ T cells from PBMCs. Subset given: CD45RA+ positively selected. The receptor set was obtained from a man between 18 and 35 years old in good health. Some clones in this sample may be carry-over from other donors' samples.

The rearrangement joins TRBV7-2 to TRBJ1-3; D is uncertain. This CDR3 contains 13 residues. V lost 3 bases to trimming and J lost 7 bases, with 10 bases between them. The germline V gene encodes CDR1 SGHTA and CDR2 FQGNSA. The CDR3 nucleotides are TGTGCCAGCAGCTTTACTCAGGAGAACACCATATATTTT. This sequence encodes CASSFTQENTIYF.

This rearrangement joins TRBV5-8 to TRBJ1-1, with D maybe TRBD1 (5 bases). This CDR3 contains 16 residues. Germline V gene data show CDR1 as SGHTS and CDR2 as YDEGEE. V shed 5 bases and J shed 1 base, with 18 bases lying between them. CDR3: CASSPKSGRKNTEAFF. CDR3 sequence (DNA): TGTGCCAGCAGTCCTAAGTCGGGACGGAAGAACACTGAAGCTTTCTTT.

This chain joins TRBV9 and TRBJ2-1; 10 bases line up with TRBD2. The CDR3 has 18 amino acids. Per germline, CDR1 SGDLS and CDR2 YYNGEE. V shed 1 base, J shed 7 bases, and the junction held 14 bases outside the gene matches. CDR3 in DNA: TGTGCCAGCAGCGTAAGTGTCGGGCTAGCGGGAGTTATGAATGAGCAGTTCTTC. As protein: CASSVSVGLAGVMNEQFF.

The CDR3 bases are TGTGCCAGCAGCTTAGGGTCCTCCAGCGTGGAGACCCAGTACTTC. Protein product: CASSLGSSSVETQYF. The J gene is TRBJ2-5, the V gene TRBV7-3; D gene uncertain. Germline lookup yields CDR1 SGHTA and CDR2 FQGTGA. Trimming pared 2 bases from V and 5 bases from J, leaving 15 bases between. This CDR3 region has 15 residues.

This chain links TRBV27 with TRBJ2-7; 12 bases align to TRBD2. CDR1 and CDR2 from the germline V gene are MNHEY and SMNVEV (reference sequence). The V and J ends lost 4 bases and 2 bases, in that order; junction bases with no gene match: 12. This CDR3 is 18 amino acids long. The CDR3 spells CASSSRTSGKGFTYEQYF. The CDR3 DNA follows: TGTGCCAGCAGTTCACGGACTAGCGGGAAGGGATTCACCTACGAGCAGTACTTC.

The chain uses TRBV19 and TRBJ1-4; D gene unclear. This CDR3 region has 14 residues. V lost 1 base and J 0 bases, leaving 3 bases between the germline ends. Germline lookup yields CDR1 LNHDA and CDR2 SQIVND (reference sequence). CDR3 sequence reads: CASSIGATNEKLFF. As DNA, the CDR3 is TGTGCCAGTAGTATAGGAGCAACTAATGAAAAACTGTTTTTT.

The V call is TRBV28, the J call TRBJ2-7; D is undetermined. The CDR3 is made up of 14 amino acids. V lost 5 bases and J lost 2, with 13 bases in between. Germline V gene lookup returns CDR1 MDHEN and CDR2 SYDVKM. CDR3 residues: CASSPHPPTYEQYF. In nucleotides, the CDR3 is TGTGCCAGCAGTCCCCATCCTCCAACCTACGAGCAGTACTTC.

The chain has TRBV6-5 and TRBJ2-7, with D possibly matching TRBD1 (6 bases). Germline-derived CDR1 and CDR2 are MNHEY and SVGAGI. Between the trimmed V and J ends, which lost 4 bases and 3 bases, there was a span of 16 bases. The CDR3 has 15 residues. CDR3 nucleotides: TGTGCCAGCAGTTTGCCAGGGGTCAACGGCTACGAGCAGTACTTC. It specifies CASSLPGVNGYEQYF.